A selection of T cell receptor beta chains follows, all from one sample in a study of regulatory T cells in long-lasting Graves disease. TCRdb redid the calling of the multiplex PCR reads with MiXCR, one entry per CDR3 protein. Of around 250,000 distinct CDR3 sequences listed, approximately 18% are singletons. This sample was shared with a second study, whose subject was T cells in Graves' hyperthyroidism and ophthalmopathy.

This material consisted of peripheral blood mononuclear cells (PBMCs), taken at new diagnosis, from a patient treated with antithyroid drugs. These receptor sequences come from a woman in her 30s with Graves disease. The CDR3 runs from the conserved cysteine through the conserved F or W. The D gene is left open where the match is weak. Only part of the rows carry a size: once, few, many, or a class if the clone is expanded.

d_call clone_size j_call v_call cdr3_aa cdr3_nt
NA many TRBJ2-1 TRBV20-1 CSGAIGGDEQFF TGCAGTGGCGCAATAGGGGGTGATGAGCAGTTCTTC
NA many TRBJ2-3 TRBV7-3 CASSLNSYGGTQYF TGTGCCAGCAGCTTAAACAGCTACGGGGGAACGCAGTATTTT
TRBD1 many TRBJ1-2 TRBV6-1 CASSEVGTGGWGYTF TGTGCCAGCAGTGAAGTCGGGACAGGGGGTTGGGGCTACACCTTC
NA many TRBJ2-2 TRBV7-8 CASSLEEYTGELFF TGTGCCAGCAGCTTGGAAGAGTACACCGGGGAGCTGTTTTTT
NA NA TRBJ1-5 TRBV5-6 CASRSRGADQPQHF TGTGCCAGCAGGTCCCGGGGTGCAGATCAGCCCCAGCATTTT
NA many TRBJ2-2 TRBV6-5 CASSYLPGIYTGELFF TGTGCCAGCAGTTATCTTCCAGGGATATACACCGGGGAGCTGTTTTTT
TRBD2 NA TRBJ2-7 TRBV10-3 CAISDGGNSYEQYF TGTGCCATCAGTGACGGGGGGAACTCCTACGAGCAGTACTTC
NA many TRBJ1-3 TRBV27 CASSTGNTIYF TGTGCCAGCAGTACTGGAAACACCATATATTTT
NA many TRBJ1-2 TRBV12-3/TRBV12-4 CASSLPLWGYTF TGTGCCAGCAGTTTGCCCCTTTGGGGCTACACCTTC
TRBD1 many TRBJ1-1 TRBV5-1 CATATGEAFF TGCGCCACCGCGACAGGGGAAGCTTTCTTT